The sequence of this T cell receptor beta chain was determined in a study of glioma-infiltrating T cells after dendritic cell vaccination. The immunoSEQ assay amplified TCRB CDR3 from up to roughly 2 ug DNA. Amplification used 60 V beta primers and 13 J beta primers. Generated by immunoSEQ multiplex PCR, the TCRdb table keeps only in-frame clones and is missing some. The data hold around 90,000 clones, with 75% to 85% observed a single time. Time point defined: after dendritic cell vaccination, including at tumor progression/relapse. Only patients with spare fresh-frozen tumor and over two years of follow-up were included. Material: blood, obtained after dendritic cell vaccination. The clonotype was recovered from a human donor with glioblastoma.

Here the CDR3 DNA reads TGTGCCAGCAGTTACGAACAGGGAGTAAACAATGAGCAGTTCTTC. Protein product: CASSYEQGVNNEQFF. The chain is built from TRBV6-5 and TRBJ2-1; tentatively, D is TRBD1 (6 bases). V was pared by 2 bases and J by 5 bases, with 13 bases between. The V gene's germline CDR1 is MNHEY and CDR2 SVGAGI. This CDR3 is 15 amino acids long.